This T cell receptor (beta chain) comes out of a study of CD8 T cells in Susac syndrome. The authors reverse transcribed roughly 0.45 to 1 ug RNA with random hexamers. TCRdb re-derived calls from the immunoSEQ multiplex PCR reads in MiXCR, one entry per CDR3 protein. Found here are some 120,000 distinct CDR3 sequences, over 85% of them singletons; the top ten hold 0.085% to 0.09%. Sequencing targeted TCR beta in blood CD8+ and CD4+ T cells. Controls comprised healthy donors matched for age and sex. Through negative isolation, CD4+ and CD8+ T cells were obtained, while TEMRA cells were enriched using FACS. Trimming left V 5 bases short and J 6 bases short, with 20 bases between. CDR1 SEHNR and CDR2 FQNEAQ come from the germline V gene (reference sequence). CDR3 length: 16 amino acids.

Sequencing input: CD4+ T cells from PBMCs. The receptor comes from a human donor in good health. This chain uses TRBV7-9 with TRBJ2-4, with D perhaps TRBD2 (7 bases). The CDR3 DNA is TGTGCCAGCAGCCCAACGACAGGTATAGCGGGAAACATTCAGTACTTC. It encodes CASSPTTGIAGNIQYF.